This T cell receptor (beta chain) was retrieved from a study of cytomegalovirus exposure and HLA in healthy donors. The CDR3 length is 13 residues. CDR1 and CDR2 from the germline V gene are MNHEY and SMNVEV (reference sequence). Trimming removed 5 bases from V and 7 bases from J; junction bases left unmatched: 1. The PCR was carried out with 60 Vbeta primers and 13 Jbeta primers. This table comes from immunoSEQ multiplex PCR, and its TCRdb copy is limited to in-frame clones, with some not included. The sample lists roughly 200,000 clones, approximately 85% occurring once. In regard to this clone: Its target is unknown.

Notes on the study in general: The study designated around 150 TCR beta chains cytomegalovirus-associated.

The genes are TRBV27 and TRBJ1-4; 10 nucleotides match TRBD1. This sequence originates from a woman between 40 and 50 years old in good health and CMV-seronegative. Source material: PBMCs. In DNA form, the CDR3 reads TGTGCCAGCAGTGGGACAGGGGTTGAAAAACTGTTTTTT. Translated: CASSGTGVEKLFF.